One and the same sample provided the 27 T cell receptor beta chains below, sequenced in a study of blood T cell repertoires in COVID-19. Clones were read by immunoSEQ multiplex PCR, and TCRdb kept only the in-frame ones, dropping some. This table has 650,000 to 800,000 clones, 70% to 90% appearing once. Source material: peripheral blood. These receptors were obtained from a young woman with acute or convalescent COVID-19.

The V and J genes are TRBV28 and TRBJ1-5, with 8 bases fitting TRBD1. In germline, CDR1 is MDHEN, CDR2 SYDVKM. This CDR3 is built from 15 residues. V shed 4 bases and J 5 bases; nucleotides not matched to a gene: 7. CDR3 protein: CASSSPDRDYQPQHF. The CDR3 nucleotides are TGTGCCAGCAGTTCCCCGGACAGGGATTATCAGCCCCAGCATTTT.

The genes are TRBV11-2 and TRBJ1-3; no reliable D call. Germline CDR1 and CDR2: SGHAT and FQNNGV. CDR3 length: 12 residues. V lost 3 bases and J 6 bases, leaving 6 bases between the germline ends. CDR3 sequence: CASSFSANTIYF. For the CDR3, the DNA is TGTGCCAGCAGCTTCAGCGCAAACACCATATATTTT.

The CDR3 here is CASRSKGEGYTF. CDR3 coding DNA: TGTGCCAGCAGGTCAAAGGGGGAAGGCTACACCTTC. V and J are TRBV12-3 or TRBV12-4 and TRBJ1-2, with D perhaps matching TRBD1 (6 bases). Trimming left V 6 bases short and J 8 bases short, with 13 bases between. The CDR3 has 12 amino acids.

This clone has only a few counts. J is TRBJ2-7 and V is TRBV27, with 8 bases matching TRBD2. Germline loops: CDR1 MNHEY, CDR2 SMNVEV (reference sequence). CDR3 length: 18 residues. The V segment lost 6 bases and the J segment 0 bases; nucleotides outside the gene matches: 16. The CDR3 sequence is CASRAPRTERGTSYEQYF. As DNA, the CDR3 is TGTGCCAGCAGAGCCCCCAGGACTGAGCGGGGGACCTCCTACGAGCAGTACTTC.

The CDR3 DNA sequence: TGTGCCAGCAGCTCCGGGACAGCTAACTATGGCTACACCTTC. This gives the protein CASSSGTANYGYTF. The chain employs TRBV5-5 and TRBJ1-2; 7 nucleotides agree with TRBD1. The CDR3 runs to 14 residues. With 3 bases clipped from V and 0 bases from J, the junction kept 2 bases outside the gene matches. The V gene's germline CDR1 is SGHKS and CDR2 YYEKEE (reference sequence). The variable domain in full, with the rest retrieved from reference TRBV5-5 and TRBJ1-2, is DAGVTQSPTHLIKTRGQQVTLRCSPISGHKSVSWYQQVLGQGPQFIFQYYEKEERGRGNFPDRFSARQFPNYSSELNVNALLLGDSALYLCASSSGTANYGYTFGSGTRLTVV.

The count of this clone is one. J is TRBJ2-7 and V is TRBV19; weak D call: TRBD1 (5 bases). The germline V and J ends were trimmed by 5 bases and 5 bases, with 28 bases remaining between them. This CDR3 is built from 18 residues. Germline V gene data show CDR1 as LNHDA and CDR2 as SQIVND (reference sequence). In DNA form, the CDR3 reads TGTGCCAGTAGTTCGGAGAGCAGGGAAGGTGTGGGTTTGGACGAGCAGTACTTC. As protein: CASSSESREGVGLDEQYF. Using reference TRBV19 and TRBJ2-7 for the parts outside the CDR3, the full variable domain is DGGITQSPKYLFRKEGQNVTLSCEQNLNHDAMYWYRQDPGQGLRLIYYSQIVNDFQKGDIAEGYSVSREKKESFPLTVTSAQKNPTAFYLCASSSESREGVGLDEQYFGPGTRLTVT.

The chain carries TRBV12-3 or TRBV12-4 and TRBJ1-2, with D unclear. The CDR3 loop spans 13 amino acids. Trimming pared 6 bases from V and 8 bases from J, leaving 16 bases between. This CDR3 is CASSPLLGRGYTF. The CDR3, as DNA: TGTGCCAGCAGCCCTTTACTAGGAAGAGGCTACACCTTC.

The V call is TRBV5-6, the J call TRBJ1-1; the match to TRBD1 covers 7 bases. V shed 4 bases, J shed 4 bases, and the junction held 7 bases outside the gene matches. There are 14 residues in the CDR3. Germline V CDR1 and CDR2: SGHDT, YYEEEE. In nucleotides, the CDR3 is TGTGCCAGCAGCCTAAGGGGGCTCGGCACTGAAGCTTTCTTT. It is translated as CASSLRGLGTEAFF.

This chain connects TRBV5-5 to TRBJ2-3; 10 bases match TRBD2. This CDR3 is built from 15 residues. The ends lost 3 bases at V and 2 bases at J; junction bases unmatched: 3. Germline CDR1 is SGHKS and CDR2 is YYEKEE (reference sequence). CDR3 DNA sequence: TGTGCCAGCAGCTCTAGCGGGGGATTCACAGATACGCAGTATTTT. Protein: CASSSSGGFTDTQYF. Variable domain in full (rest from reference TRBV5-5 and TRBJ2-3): DAGVTQSPTHLIKTRGQQVTLRCSPISGHKSVSWYQQVLGQGPQFIFQYYEKEERGRGNFPDRFSARQFPNYSSELNVNALLLGDSALYLCASSSSGGFTDTQYFGPGTRLTVL.

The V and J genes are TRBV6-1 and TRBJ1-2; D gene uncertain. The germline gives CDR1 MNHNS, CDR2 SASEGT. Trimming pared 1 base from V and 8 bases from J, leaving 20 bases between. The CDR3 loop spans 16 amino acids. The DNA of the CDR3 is TGTGCCAGCAGTGAAGAGGCGTTGGGAGTGTTGATGGGCTACACCTTC. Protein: CASSEEALGVLMGYTF.

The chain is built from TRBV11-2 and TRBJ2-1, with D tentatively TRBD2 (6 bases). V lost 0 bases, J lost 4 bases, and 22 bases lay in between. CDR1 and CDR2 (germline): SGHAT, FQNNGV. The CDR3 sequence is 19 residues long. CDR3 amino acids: CASSLDTFADYDQYNEQFF. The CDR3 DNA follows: TGTGCCAGCAGCTTAGATACATTCGCGGACTACGACCAGTACAATGAGCAGTTCTTC.

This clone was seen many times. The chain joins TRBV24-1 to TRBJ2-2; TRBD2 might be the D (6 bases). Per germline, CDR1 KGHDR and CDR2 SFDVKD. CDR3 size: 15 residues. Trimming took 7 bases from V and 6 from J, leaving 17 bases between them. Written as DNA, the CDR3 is TGTGCCACCAGCACGGGAGACTCCGACGCCGGGGAGCTGTTTTTT. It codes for CATSTGDSDAGELFF.

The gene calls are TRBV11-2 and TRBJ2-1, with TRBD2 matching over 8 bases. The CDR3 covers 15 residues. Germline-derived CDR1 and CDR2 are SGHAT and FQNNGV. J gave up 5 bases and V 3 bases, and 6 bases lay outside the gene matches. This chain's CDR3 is CASSFYLAGNNEQFF. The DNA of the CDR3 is TGTGCCAGCAGCTTTTACCTAGCGGGTAACAATGAGCAGTTCTTC.

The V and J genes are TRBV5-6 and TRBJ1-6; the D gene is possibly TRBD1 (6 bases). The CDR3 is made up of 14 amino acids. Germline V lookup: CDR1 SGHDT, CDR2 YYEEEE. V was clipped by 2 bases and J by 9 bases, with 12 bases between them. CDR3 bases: TGTGCCAGCAGCTTTACAGGGTTGGGTTCACCCCTCCACTTT. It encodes CASSFTGLGSPLHF.

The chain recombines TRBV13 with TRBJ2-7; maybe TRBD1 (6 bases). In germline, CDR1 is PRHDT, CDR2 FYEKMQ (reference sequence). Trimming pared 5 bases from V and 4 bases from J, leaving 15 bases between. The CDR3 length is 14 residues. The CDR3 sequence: CASSNRALSYEQYF. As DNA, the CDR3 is TGTGCCAGCAGCAACAGGGCCCTATCGTACGAGCAGTACTTC. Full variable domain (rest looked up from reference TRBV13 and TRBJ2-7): AAGVIQSPRHLIKEKRETATLKCYPIPRHDTVYWYQQGPGQDPQFLISFYEKMQSDKGSIPDRFSAQQFSDYHSELNMSSLELGDSALYFCASSNRALSYEQYFGPGTRLTVT.

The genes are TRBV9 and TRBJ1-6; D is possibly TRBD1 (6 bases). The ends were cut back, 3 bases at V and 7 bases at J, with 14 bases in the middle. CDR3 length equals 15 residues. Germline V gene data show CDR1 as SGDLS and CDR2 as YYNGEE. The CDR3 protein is CASSANSQGNSPLHF. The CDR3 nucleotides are TGTGCCAGCAGCGCAAACTCCCAGGGGAATTCACCCCTCCACTTT.

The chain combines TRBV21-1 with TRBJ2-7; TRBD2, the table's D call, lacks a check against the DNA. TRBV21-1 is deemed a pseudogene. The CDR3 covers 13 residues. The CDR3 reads CASSKATSGEQYF. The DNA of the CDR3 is TGTGCCAGCAGCAAAGCTACGAGCGGAGAGCAGTACTTC.

The CDR3 reads CSVRQALNTEAFF. CDR3 nucleotide sequence: TGCAGCGTCAGACAGGCTTTGAACACTGAAGCTTTCTTT. The V call is TRBV29-1, the J call TRBJ1-1, with a possible D match to TRBD1 (6 bases). V shed 6 bases and J shed 0 bases, with 11 bases lying between them. CDR3 length: 13 amino acids. Germline-derived CDR1 and CDR2 are SQVTM and ANQGSEA. The full variable domain, rest sourced from reference TRBV29-1 and TRBJ1-1, is SAVISQKPSRDICQRGTSLTIQCQVDSQVTMMFWYRQQPGQSLTLIATANQGSEATYESGFVIDKFPISRPNLTFSTLTVSNMSPEDSSIYLCSVRQALNTEAFFGQGTRLTVV.

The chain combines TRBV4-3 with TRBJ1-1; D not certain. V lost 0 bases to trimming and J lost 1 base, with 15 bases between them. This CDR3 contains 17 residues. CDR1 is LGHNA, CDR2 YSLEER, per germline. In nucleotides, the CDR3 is TGCGCCAGCAGCCAAGATGTTTATTCGGGAGGGAACACTGAAGCTTTCTTT. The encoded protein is CASSQDVYSGGNTEAFF.

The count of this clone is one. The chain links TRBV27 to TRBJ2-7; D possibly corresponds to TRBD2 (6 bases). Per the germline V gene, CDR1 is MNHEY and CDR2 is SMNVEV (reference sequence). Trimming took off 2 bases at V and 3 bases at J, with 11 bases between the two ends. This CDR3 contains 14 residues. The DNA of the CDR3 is TGTGCCAGCAGTTTAGTCGGGGGTGGCTACGAGCAGTACTTC. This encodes CASSLVGGGYEQYF.

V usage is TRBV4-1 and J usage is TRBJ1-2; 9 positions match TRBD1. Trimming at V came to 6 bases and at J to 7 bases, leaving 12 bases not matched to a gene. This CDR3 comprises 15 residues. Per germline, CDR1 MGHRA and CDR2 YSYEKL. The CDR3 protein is CASRPPGQGKAGYTF. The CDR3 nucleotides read TGCGCCAGCAGACCCCCAGGACAGGGGAAGGCTGGCTACACCTTC.

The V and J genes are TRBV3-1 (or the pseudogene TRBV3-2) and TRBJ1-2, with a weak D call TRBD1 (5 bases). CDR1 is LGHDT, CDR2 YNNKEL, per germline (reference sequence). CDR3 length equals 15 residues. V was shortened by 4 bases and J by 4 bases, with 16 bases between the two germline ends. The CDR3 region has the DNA TGTGCCAGCAGCCCGACAGTCCCCATCGGCTATGGCTACACCTTC. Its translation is CASSPTVPIGYGYTF.

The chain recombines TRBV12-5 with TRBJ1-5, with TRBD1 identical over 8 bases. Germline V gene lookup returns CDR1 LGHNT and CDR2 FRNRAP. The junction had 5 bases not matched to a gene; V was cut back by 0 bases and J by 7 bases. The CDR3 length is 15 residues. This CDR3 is CASGLVPPGGQPQHF. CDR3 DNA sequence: TGTGCTAGTGGTTTGGTACCTCCAGGGGGCCAGCCCCAGCATTTT. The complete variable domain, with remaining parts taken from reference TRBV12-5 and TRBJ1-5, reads DARVTQTPRHKVTEMGQEVTMRCQPILGHNTVFWYRQTMMQGLELLAYFRNRAPLDDSGMPKDRFSAEMPDATLATLKIQPSEPRDSAVYFCASGLVPPGGQPQHFGDGTRLSIL.

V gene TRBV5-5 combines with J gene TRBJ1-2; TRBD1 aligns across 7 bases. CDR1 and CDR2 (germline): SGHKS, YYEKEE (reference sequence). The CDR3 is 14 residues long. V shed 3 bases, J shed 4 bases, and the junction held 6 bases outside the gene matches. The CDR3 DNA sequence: TGTGCCAGCAGCTCATCACAGGGGATCTATGGCTACACCTTC. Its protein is CASSSSQGIYGYTF.

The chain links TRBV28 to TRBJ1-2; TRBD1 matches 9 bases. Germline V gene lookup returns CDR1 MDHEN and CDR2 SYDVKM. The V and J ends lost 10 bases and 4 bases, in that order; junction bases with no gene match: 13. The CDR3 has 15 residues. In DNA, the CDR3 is TGTGCCACTGACAGGGGGTTCCCCCAGACCTATGGCTACACCTTC. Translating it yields CATDRGFPQTYGYTF.

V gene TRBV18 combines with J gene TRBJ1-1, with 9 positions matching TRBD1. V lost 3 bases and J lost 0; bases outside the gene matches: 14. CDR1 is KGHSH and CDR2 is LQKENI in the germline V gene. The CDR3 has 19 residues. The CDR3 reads CASSPPGQGPVLMNTEAFF. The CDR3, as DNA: TGTGCCAGCTCACCCCCGGGACAGGGACCCGTGCTCATGAACACTGAAGCTTTCTTT.

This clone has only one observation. The CDR3 here is CASSLTVYQGNEQFF. The CDR3, as DNA: TGCGCCAGCAGCTTGACAGTTTACCAGGGGAATGAGCAGTTCTTC. The V call is TRBV5-1, the J call TRBJ2-1; TRBD1 is a possible D gene (6 bases). In germline, CDR1 is SGHRS, CDR2 YFSETQ. Trimming took 1 base from V and 7 from J, leaving 15 bases between them. The CDR3 extends over 15 amino acids.